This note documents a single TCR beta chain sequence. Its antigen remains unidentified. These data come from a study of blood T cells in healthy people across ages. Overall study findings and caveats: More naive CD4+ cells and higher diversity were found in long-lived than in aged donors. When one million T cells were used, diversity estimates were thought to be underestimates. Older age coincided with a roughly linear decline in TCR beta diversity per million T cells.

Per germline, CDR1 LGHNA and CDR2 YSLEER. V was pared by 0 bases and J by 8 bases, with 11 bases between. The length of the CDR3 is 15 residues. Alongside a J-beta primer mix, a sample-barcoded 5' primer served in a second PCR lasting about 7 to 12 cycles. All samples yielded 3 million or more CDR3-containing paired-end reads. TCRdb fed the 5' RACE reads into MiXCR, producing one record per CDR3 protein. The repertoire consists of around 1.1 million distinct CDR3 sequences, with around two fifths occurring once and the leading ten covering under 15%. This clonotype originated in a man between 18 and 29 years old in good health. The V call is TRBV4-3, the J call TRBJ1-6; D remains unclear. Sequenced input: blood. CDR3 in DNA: TGCGCCAGCAGCCAAGATTCCGGGCTTGATTCACCCCTCCACTTT. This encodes CASSQDSGLDSPLHF.